This T cell receptor beta chain appears in the sequencing data of a study of control samples from healthy donors and cancer patients. The ends were cut back, 0 bases at V and 3 bases at J, with 10 bases in the middle. This CDR3 comprises 14 residues. The germline CDR1 and CDR2 sequences are SGDLS and YYNGEE. Repertoires were generated with immunoSEQ multiplex PCR, while TCRdb's copy carries only in-frame clones and drops some. The repertoire has approximately 170,000 clones, about nine tenths of them found once; the top ten carry about 1.6%. The specimen sequenced was blood. The chain is built from TRBV9 and TRBJ2-7, with D perhaps matching TRBD2 (6 bases). The clonotype comes from a woman aged 25-40 years in good health. CDR3 residues: CASSVEGSGYEQYF. CDR3 nucleotides: TGTGCCAGCAGCGTAGAAGGTAGCGGCTACGAGCAGTACTTC.